This TCR beta chain derives from a study of blood T cell repertoires in COVID-19. In the study's own analysis: Reference gene primers were amplified, and this amplification served to estimate nucleated cell counts. Some clones are missing from TCRdb's copy, which holds only in-frame ones; the method was immunoSEQ multiplex PCR. V and J calls and clone size are copied from that table; D and trimming were computed from the DNA. The sample consists of 160,000 or so clones, around 91% of them appearing once. Sequencing was carried out using peripheral blood. The origin of this receptor is a woman in her 40s with acute or convalescent COVID-19.

This CDR3 is CASSQGGRGRWVLEQFF. Written as DNA, the CDR3 is TGTGCCAGTAGTCAGGGAGGGCGCGGCCGGTGGGTGCTTGAGCAGTTCTTC. The V call is TRBV19, the J call TRBJ2-1; 7 bases line up with TRBD2. V trimming: 5 bases; J trimming: 9 bases; junction bases outside the gene matches: 19. CDR1 and CDR2 (germline): LNHDA, SQIVND (reference sequence). CDR3 length equals 17 residues.